This paragraph reports one T cell receptor beta chain. Its target is unknown. The sample comes from a study of T cell responses to AZD1222 COVID-19 vaccine. Whole-study results and caveats: Every sample of the repertoires postdated the peak T cell response.

Assay used: immunoSEQ multiplex PCR; TCRdb lists only in-frame clones, some missing. The sample shows about 110,000 clones, about nine tenths of them seen only once. With 3 bases removed from V and 6 bases from J, the gap between germline ends came to 18 bases. Germline loops: CDR1 MDHEN, CDR2 SYDVKM. This CDR3 has 16 residues. This clonotype was obtained from an adult in good health. This sequence joins TRBV28 and TRBJ1-5; D is uncertain. The sample consisted of peripheral blood, taken on day 0 of MenACWY control vaccination. Written as DNA, the CDR3 is TGTGCCAGCAGTTTTGTAGCGGGGTATAAGGGTCAGCCCCAGCATTTT. It translates to CASSFVAGYKGQPQHF. The full variable domain, completed using reference TRBV28 and TRBJ1-5, is DVKVTQSSRYLVKRTGEKVFLECVQDMDHENMFWYRQDPGLGLRLIYFSYDVKMKEKGDIPEGYSVSREKKERFSLILESASTNQTSMYLCASSFVAGYKGQPQHFGDGTRLSIL.